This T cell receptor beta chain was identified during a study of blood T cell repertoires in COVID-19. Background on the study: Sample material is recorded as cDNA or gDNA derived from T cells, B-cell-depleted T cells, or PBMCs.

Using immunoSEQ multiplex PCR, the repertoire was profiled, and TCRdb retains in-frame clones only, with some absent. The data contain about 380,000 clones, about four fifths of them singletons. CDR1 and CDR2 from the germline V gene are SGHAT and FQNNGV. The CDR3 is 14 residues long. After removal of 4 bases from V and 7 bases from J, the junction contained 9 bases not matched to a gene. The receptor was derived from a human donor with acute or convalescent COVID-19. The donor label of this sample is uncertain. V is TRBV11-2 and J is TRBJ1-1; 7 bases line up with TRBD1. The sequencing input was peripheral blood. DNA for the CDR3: TGTGCCAGCAGCTCCTACAGGGGAGTTGATGAAGCTTTCTTT. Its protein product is CASSSYRGVDEAFF.